The subject of this entry is one T cell receptor (beta chain). Its antigen is still unknown. This sample stems from a study of siplizumab effects on memory and regulatory T cells. Trimming took off 2 bases at V and 5 bases at J, with 10 bases between the two ends. This CDR3 spans 13 amino acids. Germline V gene lookup returns CDR1 SEHNR and CDR2 FQNEAQ (reference sequence). Naive, memory, effector memory and TEMRA subsets that were unstimulated underwent sequencing in a few donor pairs. Each sample contributed roughly 100,000 TCR templates to the assay. Repertoires were generated with immunoSEQ multiplex PCR, while TCRdb's copy carries only in-frame clones and drops some. The sample lists roughly 100,000 clones, approximately 97% occurring once. Study-wide results and caveats: Most proliferating CD4+ or CD8+ clones, roughly 75-97%, had no naive or memory assignment.

The chain has TRBV7-9 and TRBJ2-7; the D gene is possibly TRBD2 (7 bases). The TCR comes from a human donor in good health. Sequencing used naive CD4+ T cells sorted from blood. CDR3 nucleotide sequence: TGTGCCAGCAGCTTAACGGGGGGCGACGAGCAGTACTTC. Its translation is CASSLTGGDEQYF.